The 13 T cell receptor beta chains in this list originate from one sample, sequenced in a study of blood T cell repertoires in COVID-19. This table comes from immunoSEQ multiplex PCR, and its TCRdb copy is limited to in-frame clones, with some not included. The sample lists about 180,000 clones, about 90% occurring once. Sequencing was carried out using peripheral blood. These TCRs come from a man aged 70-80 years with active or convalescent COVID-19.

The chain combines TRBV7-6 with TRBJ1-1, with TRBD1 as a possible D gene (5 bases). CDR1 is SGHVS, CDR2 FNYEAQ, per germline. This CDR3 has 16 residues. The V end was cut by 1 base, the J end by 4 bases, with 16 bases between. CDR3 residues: CASSLVGGGGSTEAFF. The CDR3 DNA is TGTGCCAGCAGCTTAGTTGGCGGGGGTGGAAGCACTGAAGCTTTCTTT.

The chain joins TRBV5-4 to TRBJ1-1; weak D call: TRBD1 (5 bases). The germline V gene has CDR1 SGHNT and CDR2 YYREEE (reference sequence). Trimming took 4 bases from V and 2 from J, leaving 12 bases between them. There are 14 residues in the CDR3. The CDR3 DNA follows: TGTGCCAGCAGCGCCGGGGGGGGTAACACTGAAGCTTTCTTT. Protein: CASSAGGGNTEAFF. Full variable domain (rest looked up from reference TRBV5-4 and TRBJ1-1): ETGVTQSPTHLIKTRGQQVTLRCSSQSGHNTVSWYQQALGQGPQFIFQYYREEENGRGNFPPRFSGLQFPNYSSELNVNALELDDSALYLCASSAGGGNTEAFFGQGTRLTVV.

The CDR3 DNA reads as TGTGCCAGCAGGGCGAGGACTAGCGGGGTCTTGGTGTACTTC. Protein sequence: CASRARTSGVLVYF. The gene calls are TRBV5-8 and TRBJ2-5, with 12 bases that match TRBD2. The CDR3 is made up of 14 amino acids. Germline V gives CDR1 SGHTS, CDR2 YDEGEE. V was pared by 5 bases and J by 13 bases, with 12 bases of the junction left unmatched.

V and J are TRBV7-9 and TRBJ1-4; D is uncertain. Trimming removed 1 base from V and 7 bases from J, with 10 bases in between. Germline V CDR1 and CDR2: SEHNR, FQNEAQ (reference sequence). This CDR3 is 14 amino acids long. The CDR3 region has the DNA TGTGCCAGCAGCTTAGGGGTTAGCGGTGAAAAACTGTTTTTT. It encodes CASSLGVSGEKLFF.

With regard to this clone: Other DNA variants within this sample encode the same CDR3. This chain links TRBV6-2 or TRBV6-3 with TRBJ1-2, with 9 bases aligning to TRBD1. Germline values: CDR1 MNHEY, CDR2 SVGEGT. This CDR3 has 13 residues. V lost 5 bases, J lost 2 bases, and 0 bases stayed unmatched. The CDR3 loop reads CASSGQGNYGYTF. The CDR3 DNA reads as TGTGCCAGCAGTGGACAGGGGAACTATGGCTACACCTTC.

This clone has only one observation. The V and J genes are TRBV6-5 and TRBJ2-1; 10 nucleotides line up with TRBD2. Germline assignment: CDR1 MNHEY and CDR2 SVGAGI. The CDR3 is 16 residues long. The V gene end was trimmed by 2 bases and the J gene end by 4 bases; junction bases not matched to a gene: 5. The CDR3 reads CASSYEAGGRYNEQFF. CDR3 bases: TGTGCCAGCAGTTACGAAGCGGGAGGGAGGTACAATGAGCAGTTCTTC.

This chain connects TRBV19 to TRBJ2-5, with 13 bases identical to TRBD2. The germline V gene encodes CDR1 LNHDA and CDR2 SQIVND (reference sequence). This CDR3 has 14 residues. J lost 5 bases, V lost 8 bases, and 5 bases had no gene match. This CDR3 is CASSRLAGGETQYF. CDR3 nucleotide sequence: TGTGCCAGTTCTAGACTAGCGGGGGGCGAGACCCAGTACTTC.

The CDR3 spells CATSREWAWANTIYF. DNA for the CDR3: TGTGCCACCAGCAGAGAATGGGCCTGGGCAAACACCATATATTTT. The J gene is TRBJ1-3, the V gene TRBV15, with D uncertain. Trimming took off 0 bases at V and 6 bases at J, with 12 bases between the two ends. The CDR3 sequence is 15 residues long. In germline, CDR1 is LNHNV, CDR2 YYDKDF (reference sequence).

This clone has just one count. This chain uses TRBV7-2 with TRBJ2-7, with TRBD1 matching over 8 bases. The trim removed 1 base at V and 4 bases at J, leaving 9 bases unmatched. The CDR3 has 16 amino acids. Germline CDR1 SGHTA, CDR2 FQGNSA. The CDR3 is CASSLGSAGGRYEQYF. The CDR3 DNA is TGTGCCAGCAGCTTAGGTTCGGCAGGGGGCAGGTACGAGCAGTACTTC.

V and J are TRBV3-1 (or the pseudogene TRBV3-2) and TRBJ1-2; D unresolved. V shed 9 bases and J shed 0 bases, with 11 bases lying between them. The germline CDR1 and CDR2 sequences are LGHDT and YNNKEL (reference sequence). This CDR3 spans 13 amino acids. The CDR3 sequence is CARNLSANYGYTF. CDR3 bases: TGTGCCAGGAACCTCTCAGCTAACTATGGCTACACCTTC.

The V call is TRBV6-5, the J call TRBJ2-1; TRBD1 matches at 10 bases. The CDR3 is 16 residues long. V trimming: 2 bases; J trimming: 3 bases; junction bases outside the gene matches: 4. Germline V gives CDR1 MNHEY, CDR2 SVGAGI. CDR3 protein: CASSYPGDRGYNEQFF. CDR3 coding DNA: TGTGCCAGCAGTTACCCCGGGGACAGGGGCTACAATGAGCAGTTCTTC.

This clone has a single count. This CDR3 reads CASSPPGTGSLRGNQPQHF. CDR3 sequence (DNA): TGTGCCAGTAGTCCTCCCGGGACAGGGTCCCTTCGGGGCAATCAGCCCCAGCATTTT. The rearrangement joins TRBV19 to TRBJ1-5; the match to TRBD1 covers 9 bases. V lost 5 bases and J lost 2; bases outside the gene matches: 16. CDR3 length: 19 amino acids. Germline V lookup: CDR1 LNHDA, CDR2 SQIVND (reference sequence).

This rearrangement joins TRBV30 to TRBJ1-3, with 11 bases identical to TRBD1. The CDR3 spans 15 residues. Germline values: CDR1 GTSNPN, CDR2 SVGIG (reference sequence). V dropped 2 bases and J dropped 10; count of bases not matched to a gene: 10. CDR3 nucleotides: TGTGCCTGGAGTAGCATGGGACAGGGGGTGCGAACCATATATTTT. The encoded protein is CAWSSMGQGVRTIYF.